The T cell receptor (beta chain) described here comes from a study of blood T cells in healthy people across ages. Through a sample-barcoded 5' primer and a J-beta primer mix, a second PCR was run for about 6 to 12 cycles. TCRdb independently ran MiXCR on the 5' RACE reads; one entry per CDR3 protein. The data show 710,000 or so distinct CDR3 sequences, about 34% seen once. V lost 0 bases to trimming and J lost 6 bases, with 8 bases between them. Germline CDR1 DFQATT, CDR2 SNEGSKA (reference sequence). CDR3 length equals 12 residues. The sequence derives from a woman of 80 years or more in good health. Specimen: blood. The chain links TRBV20-1 to TRBJ1-1; TRBD1 might be the D (5 bases). CDR3 in DNA: TGCAGTGCTAGAGAGGGGACTGCTGAAGCTTTCTTT. Translation gives CSAREGTAEAFF.